This is a list of T cell receptor beta chains from one sample in a study of T cells in Graves' hyperthyroidism and ophthalmopathy. MiXCR was run by TCRdb on the multiplex PCR reads, yielding one entry per CDR3 protein. This sample has roughly 240,000 distinct CDR3 sequences, with approximately 25% found just once. The material sequenced was blood. These receptors were taken from a woman in her thirties or forties with Graves' ophthalmopathy. The CDR3 runs from the conserved cysteine through the conserved F or W. The D gene is left open where the match is weak. The size field is filled for only some rows; it gives once, few, many or a size class.

>TRBJ2-7|.|TRBV7-3|many
TGTGCCAGCAGCTTAAGTGGTGGGACGGGGTACGAGCAGTACTTC
CASSLSGGTGYEQYF
>TRBJ1-1|.|TRBV28|many
TGTGCCAGCAGTTTCGGGGGGCTGGCTGAAGCTTTCTTT
CASSFGGLAEAFF
>TRBJ1-5|.|TRBV5-4|.
TGTGCCAGCAGCTTAGACGGTAGCAATCAGCCCCAGCATTTT
CASSLDGSNQPQHF
>TRBJ1-5|TRBD1|TRBV12-3/TRBV12-4|many
TGTGCCAGCAGTTTGTTCGGGACAGAAATCAATCAGCCCCAGCATTTT
CASSLFGTEINQPQHF
>TRBJ2-4|.|TRBV7-3|.
TGTGCCAGCAGCGAATGGGGGACACTAGCCAAAAACATTCAGTACTTC
CASSEWGTLAKNIQYF
>TRBJ2-7|.|TRBV6-5|.
TGTGCCAGCAGTTCGCGGGACATCGTTGGAGTCTCCTACGAGCAGTACTTC
CASSSRDIVGVSYEQYF
>TRBJ2-5|.|TRBV6-5|.
TGTGCCAGCAGTTACAGGGGAAGGGTGCAAGAGACCCAGTACTTC
CASSYRGRVQETQYF
>TRBJ2-7|TRBD1|TRBV15|many
TGTGCCACCAGCAGATCCGACAGGGACGAGCAGTACTTC
CATSRSDRDEQYF
>TRBJ2-7|.|TRBV6-5|.
TGTGCCAGCAGTTACCTCCAGCGCTACGAGCAGTACTTC
CASSYLQRYEQYF
>TRBJ2-7|.|TRBV9|many
TGTGCCAGCAGCGTAGTTGGCGGGAATGACGAGCAGTACTTC
CASSVVGGNDEQYF
>TRBJ1-2|.|TRBV28|many
TGTGCCAGCAGTGGGCCTTCTTGGGGCTACACCTTC
CASSGPSWGYTF
>TRBJ2-4|.|TRBV5-8|many
TGTGCCAGCACCCCCACACTAGCCAAAAACATTCAGTACTTC
CASTPTLAKNIQYF
>TRBJ2-7|.|TRBV6-2/TRBV6-3|.
TGTGCCAGCAGTTCCAGGGTAAACGAGCAGTACTTC
CASSSRVNEQYF
>TRBJ2-7|TRBD1|TRBV30|.
TGTGCCTGGAGTCTTGGGACAGGGCGAAACGAGCAGTACTTC
CAWSLGTGRNEQYF
>TRBJ1-2|TRBD1|TRBV28|many
TGTGCCAGCAGTTACCCGAACAGGGGAGGGGTTTATGGCTACACCTTC
CASSYPNRGGVYGYTF
>TRBJ2-2|TRBD2|TRBV3-1|.
TGTGCCAGTCAAGGACTAGCGGACACCGGGGAGCTGTTTTTT
CASQGLADTGELFF
>TRBJ2-7|TRBD1|TRBV9|.
TGTGCCAGCAGCGGGACAGGTGGCCCCGTCGAGCAGTACTTC
CASSGTGGPVEQYF
>TRBJ1-1|.|TRBV7-9|many
TGTGCCAGCGAGGGCATTGAAGCTTTCTTT
CASEGIEAFF
>TRBJ1-2|.|TRBV7-2|.
TGTGCCAGCAGCTTTTCGCCAGCTGGCTACACCTTC
CASSFSPAGYTF
>TRBJ1-1|.|TRBV12-3/TRBV12-4|many
TGTGCCAGCAGTGGGCGGGTGCGCACTGAAGCTTTCTTT
CASSGRVRTEAFF
>TRBJ1-5|.|TRBV30|many
TGTGCCTGGAGCCTAGGATATTCTCAGCCCCAGCATTTT
CAWSLGYSQPQHF
>TRBJ2-7|TRBD2|TRBV11-1|many
TGTGCCAGCAGCTTAGGGACCGGACTAGCGGGAGTGGTTGAGCAGTACTTC
CASSLGTGLAGVVEQYF
>TRBJ1-6|.|TRBV7-9|once
TGTGCCAGCAGCTTCCAGGGTAGTTCACCCCTCCACTTT
CASSFQGSSPLHF
>TRBJ2-5|.|TRBV20-1|many
TGCAGTGCTAGAGGGCCGGTTGCGAAAGAGACCCAGTACTTC
CSARGPVAKETQYF
>TRBJ2-7|.|TRBV11-1|many
TGTGCCAGCAGCCCGGCACACGAGCAGTACTTC
CASSPAHEQYF
>TRBJ1-2|.|TRBV6-5|many
TGTGCCAGCAGTTACGCAGGGTACCACTATGGCTACACCTTC
CASSYAGYHYGYTF
>TRBJ1-2|TRBD1|TRBV29-1|many
TGCAGCGTTTTTGGACAGGGGGAACGAGGCTACACCTTC
CSVFGQGERGYTF
>TRBJ2-7|TRBD1|TRBV4-1|many
TGCGCCAGCAGCCAGGACAGGGCAGGCGAGCAGTACTTC
CASSQDRAGEQYF
>TRBJ1-5|TRBD1|TRBV6-5|many
TGTGCCAGCAGAAGGACAGGGAATCAGCCCCAGCATTTT
CASRRTGNQPQHF
>TRBJ2-7|TRBD1|TRBV12-3/TRBV12-4|.
TGTGCCAGCAGGGGCCAGGGGGTGCAGTACTTC
CASRGQGVQYF
>TRBJ2-7|TRBD2|TRBV28|.
TGTGCCAGCTCACAGGGGACTAGCGGGAGTTTGGGAGCCGGGGAGCAGTACTTC
CASSQGTSGSLGAGEQYF
>TRBJ1-1|.|TRBV7-9|many
TGTGCCAGCAGCTTAGCGTACACTGAAGCTTTCTTT
CASSLAYTEAFF
>TRBJ2-7|TRBD2|TRBV27|many
TGTGCCAGCAGTTTATCCCTAGCGGGAGCGAGTTACGAGCAGTACTTC
CASSLSLAGASYEQYF
>TRBJ2-7|TRBD1|TRBV15|.
TGTGCCACCAGCAGGCTGACAGGGTCCTACGAGCAGTACTTC
CATSRLTGSYEQYF
>TRBJ2-6|.|TRBV28|many
TGTGCTAGCAGTCCTAGTGGGACAGGGGCCAACGTCCTGACTTTC
CASSPSGTGANVLTF
>TRBJ2-1|.|TRBV20-1|many
TGCAGTGCTAGAGAAGTGGCTAGCGCGATCCTCTCCTACAATGAGCAGTTCTTC
CSAREVASAILSYNEQFF
>TRBJ1-5|.|TRBV30|many
TGTGCCTGGAGTCCCCCGGGAGGACGGAATCAGCCCCAGCATTTT
CAWSPPGGRNQPQHF
>TRBJ2-1|.|TRBV29-1|few
TGCAGCCTCCTGCAGGGAGGTGGTGAGCAGTTCTTC
CSLLQGGGEQFF
>TRBJ2-7|.|TRBV5-1|many
TGCGCCAGCAGCTTGGTGGGAGTGCCCTACGAGCAGTACTTC
CASSLVGVPYEQYF
>TRBJ2-5|.|TRBV6-1|.
TGTGCCAGCAGTAAAACCATCCTGGAGACCCAGTACTTC
CASSKTILETQYF
>TRBJ2-7|.|TRBV7-9|many
TGTGCCAGCAGCCCACCCGGGGCGAGAGAGCAGTACTTC
CASSPPGAREQYF
>TRBJ1-2|.|TRBV6-1|many
TGTGCCAGCAGTGAGGTGGGGGCAGCACTATTGGACTATGGCTACACCTTC
CASSEVGAALLDYGYTF
>TRBJ2-7|.|TRBV10-3|many
TGTGCCATCAGTGAAAGACTTCTTCAGCTCTACTTC
CAISERLLQLYF
>TRBJ2-7|TRBD2|TRBV28|.
TGTGCCAGCACAGAACTAGCGGGAGTGACTGTCGAGCAGTACTTC
CASTELAGVTVEQYF
>TRBJ1-5|TRBD1|TRBV12-3/TRBV12-4|.
TGTGCCAGCAGTTTTACACCGACAGGGAATCAGCCCCAGCCTTTT
CASSFTPTGNQPQPF
>TRBJ2-7|TRBD1|TRBV5-1|many
TGCGCCAGCAGCGCGGGACAGGGAGTTCCCTACGAGCAGTACTTC
CASSAGQGVPYEQYF
>TRBJ1-5|.|TRBV6-5|many
TGTGCCAGCAGTTGGAGGGACCTCAATCAGCCCCAGCATTTT
CASSWRDLNQPQHF
>TRBJ2-2|.|TRBV7-9|many
TGTGCCAGCAGCTTAGCTCCCGGGGAGCTGTTTTTT
CASSLAPGELFF
>TRBJ2-5|TRBD2|TRBV11-2|.
TGTGCCAGCAGCTTTAGGGTGTTCACTAGCGACCAAGAGACCCAGTACTTC
CASSFRVFTSDQETQYF
>TRBJ2-5|.|TRBV11-1|few
TGTGCCAGCAGCTTCGGCGGGAGAGGGGGGACCCAGTACTTC
CASSFGGRGGTQYF
>TRBJ2-5|TRBD2|TRBV12-3/TRBV12-4|many
TGTGCCAGCAGTTCCCCCGGGGCGGGAGAGGAGACCCAGTACTTC
CASSSPGAGEETQYF
>TRBJ1-2|.|TRBV12-3/TRBV12-4|.
TGTGCCAGCAGTTCGAGAGGCCCTAACTATGGCTACACCTTC
CASSSRGPNYGYTF
>TRBJ1-5|.|TRBV28|many
TGTGCCAGCACGGGGGTCAATCAGCCCCAGCATTTT
CASTGVNQPQHF
>TRBJ1-1|.|TRBV12-3/TRBV12-4|.
TGTGCCAGCAGTCTTACAGGGAGGAGCACTGAAGCTTTCTTT
CASSLTGRSTEAFF